The rows below give T cell receptor beta chains drawn from one sample of a study of post-analysis software for immune sequencing data. TCRdb processed the PCR reads anew with MiXCR; each CDR3 protein has one entry. Of hundreds of thousands of distinct CDR3 sequences in the sample, approximately 59% were seen once. The sample taken for sequencing was blood. All receptors derive from a girl aged 2-10 years with multiple sclerosis. Both conserved end residues are part of each CDR3. Each record gives: D gene, V gene, J gene, clone size, CDR3 length, CDR3 protein, CDR3 DNA. A D gene is named only where the DNA matches it firmly. Clone size is stated in some rows and not others, as once, few, many or a class when expanded.

TRBD1	TRBV6-5	TRBJ2-5	.	14	CASSGTVLQETQYF	TGTGCCAGCTCCGGGACAGTACTCCAAGAGACCCAGTACTTC
.	TRBV29-1	TRBJ1-1	.	12	CSVYGMNTEAFF	TGCAGCGTTTACGGCATGAACACTGAAGCTTTCTTT
TRBD2	TRBV6-1	TRBJ2-1	.	15	CASGGTSGRVIEQFF	TGTGCCAGTGGCGGGACTAGCGGGAGGGTAATTGAGCAGTTCTTC
TRBD1	TRBV20-1	TRBJ1-1	.	20	CSARRGTGRPWDELNTEAFF	TGCAGTGCTAGACGGGGGACAGGGCGCCCCTGGGATGAACTGAACACTGAAGCTTTCTTT
TRBD2	TRBV20-1	TRBJ2-7	once	12	CSARWGLDEQYF	TGCAGTGCTAGGTGGGGACTAGACGAGCAGTACTTC
.	TRBV3-1	TRBJ2-1	.	13	CASSSLGQGGPFF	TGTGCCAGCAGCTCCCTAGGGCAGGGGGGTCCGTTCTTC
TRBD1	TRBV6-6	TRBJ1-2	.	14	CASSYLDRGNGYTF	TGTGCCAGCAGTTACTTGGACAGGGGAAATGGCTACACCTTC
.	TRBV5-1	TRBJ2-7	few	14	CASRPRDIHYEQYF	TGCGCCAGCAGACCTCGGGACATTCACTACGAGCAGTACTTC
TRBD1	TRBV6-1	TRBJ1-1	few	15	CASSAQQGSNTEAFF	TGTGCCAGCAGTGCCCAACAGGGGTCGAACACTGAAGCTTTCTTT
TRBD1	TRBV12-3/TRBV12-4	TRBJ2-1	.	14	CASSSDRGYNEQFF	TGTGCCAGCAGTTCGGACAGGGGATACAATGAGCAGTTCTTC
.	TRBV5-6	TRBJ2-7	once	17	CASSRPLHGAQNYEQYF	TGTGCCAGCAGCCGCCCCCTGCACGGGGCACAGAACTACGAGCAGTACTTC
.	TRBV10-3	TRBJ2-2	.	15	CAISPGVSNTGELFF	TGTGCCATCAGTCCCGGGGTGTCGAACACCGGGGAGCTGTTTTTT
.	TRBV10-3	TRBJ2-3	.	17	CAISHRDFRATRDTQYF	TGTGCCATCAGTCACCGGGACTTCAGAGCCACGCGGGATACGCAGTATTTT
.	TRBV12-3/TRBV12-4	TRBJ2-1	.	13	CASSLRGTDEQFF	TGTGCCAGCAGTTTAAGAGGGACCGATGAGCAGTTCTTC
.	TRBV14	TRBJ2-2	few	13	CASRQLVAGELFF	TGTGCCAGCAGACAGCTAGTTGCCGGGGAGCTGTTTTTT
TRBD2	TRBV5-6	TRBJ2-1	few	14	CASSFRRGANEQFF	TGTGCCAGCAGCTTTCGGCGGGGGGCAAATGAGCAGTTCTTC
.	TRBV12-5	TRBJ2-6	.	17	CASGLAPHGSGANVLTF	TGTGCTAGTGGTTTGGCCCCCCATGGCTCTGGGGCCAACGTCCTGACTTTC